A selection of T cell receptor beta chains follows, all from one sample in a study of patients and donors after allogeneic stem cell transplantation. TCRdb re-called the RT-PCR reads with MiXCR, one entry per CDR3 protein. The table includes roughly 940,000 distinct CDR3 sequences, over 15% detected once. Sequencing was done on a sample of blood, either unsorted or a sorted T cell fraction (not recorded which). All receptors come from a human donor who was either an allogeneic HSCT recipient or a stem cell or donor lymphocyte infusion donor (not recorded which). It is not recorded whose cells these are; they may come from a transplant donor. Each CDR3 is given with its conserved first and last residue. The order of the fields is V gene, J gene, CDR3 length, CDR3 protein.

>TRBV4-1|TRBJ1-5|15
CASSQVGGDNQPQHF
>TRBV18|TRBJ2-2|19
CASSPITPLLAANTGELFF
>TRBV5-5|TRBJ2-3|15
CASSSRIDSTDTQYF
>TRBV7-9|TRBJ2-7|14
CASSLWDGTYEQYF
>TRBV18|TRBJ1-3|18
CASSPIDKAGDPGNTIYF
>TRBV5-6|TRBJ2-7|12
CASSFSGRVLNF
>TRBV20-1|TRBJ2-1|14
CSAPPSGRASEQFF
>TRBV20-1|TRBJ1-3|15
CSAGDGFMGRNTIYF
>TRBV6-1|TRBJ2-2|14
CASRGDWSVGELFF
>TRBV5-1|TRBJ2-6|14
CASTLGPGANVLTF
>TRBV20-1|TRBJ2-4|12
CSVIKSENIQYF
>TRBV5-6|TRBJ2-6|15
CASSLYRSGANVLTF
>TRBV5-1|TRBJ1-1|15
CASSLVAGGDGEAFF
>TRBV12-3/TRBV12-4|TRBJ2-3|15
CASSTGGASTDTQYF
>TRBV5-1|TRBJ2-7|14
CASSRWTESYEQYF
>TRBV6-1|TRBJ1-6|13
CASSTPDNSPLHF
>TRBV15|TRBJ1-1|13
CATSSRGNTEAFF
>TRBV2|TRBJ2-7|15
CASSEVGTGAYEQYF
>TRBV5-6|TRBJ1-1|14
CASSLPAANFEAFF
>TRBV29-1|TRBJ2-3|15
CSVEVLGARADTQYF
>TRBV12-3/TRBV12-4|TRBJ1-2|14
CASSSGLANYGYTF
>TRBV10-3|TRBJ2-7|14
CAISGQGALGEQYF